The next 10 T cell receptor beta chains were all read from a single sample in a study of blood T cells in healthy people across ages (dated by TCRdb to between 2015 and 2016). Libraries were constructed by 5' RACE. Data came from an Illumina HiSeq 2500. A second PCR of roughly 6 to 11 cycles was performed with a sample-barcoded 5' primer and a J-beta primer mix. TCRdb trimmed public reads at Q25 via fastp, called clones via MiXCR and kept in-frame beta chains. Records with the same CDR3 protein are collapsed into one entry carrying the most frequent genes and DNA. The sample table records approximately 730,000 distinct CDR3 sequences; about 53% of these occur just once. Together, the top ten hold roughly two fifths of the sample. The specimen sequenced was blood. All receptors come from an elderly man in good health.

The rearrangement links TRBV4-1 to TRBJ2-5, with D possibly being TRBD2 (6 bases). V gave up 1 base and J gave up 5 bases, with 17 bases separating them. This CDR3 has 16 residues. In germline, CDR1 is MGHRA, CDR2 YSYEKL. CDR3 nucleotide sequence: TGCGCCAGCAGCCAAGGGAATGGAGGGCTGGCTGAGACCCAGTACTTC. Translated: CASSQGNGGLAETQYF.

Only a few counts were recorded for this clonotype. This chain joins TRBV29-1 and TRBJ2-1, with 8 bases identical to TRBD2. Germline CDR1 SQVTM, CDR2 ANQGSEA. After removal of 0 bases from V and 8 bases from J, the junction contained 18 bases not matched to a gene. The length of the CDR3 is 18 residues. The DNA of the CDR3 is TGCAGCGTTGAAGATGCCACTAGCGGAAACCCAGGGCCGGATGAGCAGTTCTTC. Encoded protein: CSVEDATSGNPGPDEQFF.

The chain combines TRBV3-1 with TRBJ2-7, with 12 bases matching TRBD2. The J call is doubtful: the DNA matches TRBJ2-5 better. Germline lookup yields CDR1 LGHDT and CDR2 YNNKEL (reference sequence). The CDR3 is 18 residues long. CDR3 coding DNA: TGTGCCAGCAGCCAAGATCCAAGGCTAGCGGGAGGGTCGGAGACCCAGTACTTC. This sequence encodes CASSQDPRLAGGSETQYF.

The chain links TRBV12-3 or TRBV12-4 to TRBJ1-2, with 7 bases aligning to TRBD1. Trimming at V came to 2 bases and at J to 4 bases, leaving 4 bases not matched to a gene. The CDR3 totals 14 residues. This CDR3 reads CASSLNRGPYGYTF. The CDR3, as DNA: TGTGCCAGCAGTTTAAACAGGGGCCCCTATGGCTACACCTTC.

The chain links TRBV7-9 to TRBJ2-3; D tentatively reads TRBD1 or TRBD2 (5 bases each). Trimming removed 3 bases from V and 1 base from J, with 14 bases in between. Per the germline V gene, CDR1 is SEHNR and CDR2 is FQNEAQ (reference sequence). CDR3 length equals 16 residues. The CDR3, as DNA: TGTGCCAGCAGCTTTTCCGGGGCCGGGGGCACAGATACGCAGTATTTT. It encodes CASSFSGAGGTDTQYF. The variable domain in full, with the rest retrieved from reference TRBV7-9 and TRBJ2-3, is DTGVSQNPRHKITKRGQNVTFRCDPISEHNRLYWYRQTLGQGPEFLTYFQNEAQLEKSRLLSDRFSAERPKGSFSTLEIQRTEQGDSAMYLCASSFSGAGGTDTQYFGPGTRLTVL.

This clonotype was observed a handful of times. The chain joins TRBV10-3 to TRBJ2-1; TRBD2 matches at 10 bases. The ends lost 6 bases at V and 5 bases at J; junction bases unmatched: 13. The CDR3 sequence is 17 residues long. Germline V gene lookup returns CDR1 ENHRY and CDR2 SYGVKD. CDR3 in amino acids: CAIRRGALAGEDNEQFF. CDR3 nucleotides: TGTGCCATCAGGAGGGGGGCGCTAGCGGGAGAGGACAATGAGCAGTTCTTC.

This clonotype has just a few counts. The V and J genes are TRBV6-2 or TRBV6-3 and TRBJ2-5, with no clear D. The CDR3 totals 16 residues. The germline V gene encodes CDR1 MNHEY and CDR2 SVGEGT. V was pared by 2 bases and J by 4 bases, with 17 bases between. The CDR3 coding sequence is TGTGCCAGCAGTTACCTCCATCCAACAGCCCCAGAGACCCAGTACTTC. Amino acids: CASSYLHPTAPETQYF.

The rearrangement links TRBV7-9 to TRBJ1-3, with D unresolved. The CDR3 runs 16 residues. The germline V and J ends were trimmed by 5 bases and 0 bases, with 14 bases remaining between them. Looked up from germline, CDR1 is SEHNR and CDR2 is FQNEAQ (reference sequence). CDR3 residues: CASSLNTPFSGNTIYF. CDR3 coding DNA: TGTGCCAGCAGCCTCAACACACCATTCTCTGGAAACACCATATATTTT.

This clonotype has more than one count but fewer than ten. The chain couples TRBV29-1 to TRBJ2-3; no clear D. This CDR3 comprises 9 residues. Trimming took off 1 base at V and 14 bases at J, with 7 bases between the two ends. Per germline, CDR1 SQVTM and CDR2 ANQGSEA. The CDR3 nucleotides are TGCAGCGTTGAAGGGTACGCGTATTTT. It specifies CSVEGYAYF.

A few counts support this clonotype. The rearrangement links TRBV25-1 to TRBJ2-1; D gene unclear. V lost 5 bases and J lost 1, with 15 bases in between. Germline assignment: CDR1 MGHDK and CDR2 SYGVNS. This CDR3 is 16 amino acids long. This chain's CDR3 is CASSRSTSASYNEQFF. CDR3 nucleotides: TGTGCCAGCAGTAGGTCCACTTCGGCATCCTACAATGAGCAGTTCTTC.